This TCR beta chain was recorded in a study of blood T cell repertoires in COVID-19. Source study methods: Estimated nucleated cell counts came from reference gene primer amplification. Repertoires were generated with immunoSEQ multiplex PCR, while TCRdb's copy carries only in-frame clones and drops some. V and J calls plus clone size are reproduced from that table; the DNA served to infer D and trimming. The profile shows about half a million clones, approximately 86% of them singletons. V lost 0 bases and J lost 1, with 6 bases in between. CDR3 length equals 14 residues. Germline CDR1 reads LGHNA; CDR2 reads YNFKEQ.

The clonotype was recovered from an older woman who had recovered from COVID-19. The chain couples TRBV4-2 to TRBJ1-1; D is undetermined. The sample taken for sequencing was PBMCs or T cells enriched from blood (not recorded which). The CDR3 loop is CASSQEQRNTEAFF. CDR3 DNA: TGTGCCAGCAGCCAAGAACAGAGGAACACTGAAGCTTTCTTT.